The sequence of this T cell receptor beta chain was determined in a study of response to subunit inactivated influenza vaccine. Study-wide results and caveats: T cells newly recruited by each seasonal influenza vaccination are few, the authors suggested.

CDR3 length: 17 residues. Trimming removed 0 bases from V and 0 bases from J, with 12 bases in between. TCRdb ran MiXCR on the RT-PCR reads and lists one entry per CDR3 protein. This sample has roughly 780,000 distinct CDR3 sequences, with around a sixth found just once. This clonotype was seen at least ten times. Its cognate antigen is unknown. V and J are TRBV12-3 or TRBV12-4 and TRBJ2-1, with D possibly called TRBD1 or TRBD2 (5 bases each). This clonotype was obtained from a man aged 45 to 65 who received an inactivated influenza vaccine. Specimen: PBMCs from blood, collected about 5 days after vaccination. The CDR3 loop is CASSLAGTYSSYNEQFF. CDR3 sequence (DNA): TGTGCCAGCAGTTTAGCCGGGACGTATAGCTCCTACAATGAGCAGTTCTTC.